The 24 T cell receptor beta chains presented below share a single source sample, sequenced in a study of patients and donors after allogeneic stem cell transplantation. Using its own MiXCR run on the RT-PCR reads, TCRdb lists one record per CDR3 protein. The table lists fewer than 500,000 distinct CDR3 sequences, 16% of them singletons. Sequences were obtained from blood, either unsorted or a sorted T cell fraction (not recorded which). All receptors come from a human donor who was either an allogeneic HSCT recipient or a stem cell or donor lymphocyte infusion donor (not recorded which). It is not recorded whose cells these are; they may come from a transplant donor.

This clonotype was seen repeatedly, ten times or more. The rearrangement uses TRBV12-3 or TRBV12-4 and TRBJ1-6; D ambiguous. The V end was cut by 2 bases, the J end by 7 bases, with 12 bases between. CDR3 length: 15 amino acids. As DNA, the CDR3 is TGTGCCAGCAGTTTATTAAGACGGCTGAATTCACCCCTCCACTTT. Its translation: CASSLLRRLNSPLHF.

The CDR3 nucleotides are TGTGCCAGCAGCGTGAGGGGAGCGGTGAACTCCTACAATGAGCAGTTCTTC. Encoded protein: CASSVRGAVNSYNEQFF. J is TRBJ2-1 and V is TRBV9; D possibly matches TRBD1 or TRBD2 (5 bases each). The CDR3 spans 17 residues. The V end lost 2 bases, the J end lost 0 bases, and 15 bases lay between the germline ends. CDR1 and CDR2 (germline): SGDLS, YYNGEE.

This clonotype showed up many times. The chain recombines TRBV11-2 with TRBJ2-1; D is uncertain. The V gene lost 2 bases and the J gene lost 8 bases, with 7 bases spanning the gap. The CDR3 is 12 residues long. Germline loops: CDR1 SGHAT, CDR2 FQNNGV. CDR3 bases: TGTGCCAGCAGCTTATTACTCTATGAGCAGTTCTTC. It encodes CASSLLLYEQFF. The full variable domain, its missing parts supplied by reference TRBV11-2 and TRBJ2-1, is EAGVAQSPRYKIIEKRQSVAFWCNPISGHATLYWYQQILGQGPKLLIQFQNNGVVDDSQLPKDRFSAERLKGVDSTLKIQPAKLEDSAVYLCASSLLLYEQFFGPGTRLTVL.

This clonotype was detected a few times. V gene TRBV6-5 combines with J gene TRBJ2-1; D is ambiguous. The CDR3 extends over 15 amino acids. Germline-derived CDR1 and CDR2 are MNHEY and SVGAGI. V was cut by 0 bases and J by 9 bases, with 15 bases left in between. CDR3 sequence reads: CASSYSGRSIGEQFF. DNA of the CDR3: TGTGCCAGCAGTTACTCGGGCAGGTCAATAGGTGAGCAGTTCTTC.

This clonotype was detected only a few times. The rearrangement uses TRBV18 and TRBJ1-3; no reliable D call. CDR3 length: 15 amino acids. The ends were cut back, 2 bases at V and 7 bases at J, with 15 bases in the middle. Germline CDR1 reads KGHSH; CDR2 reads LQKENI. This chain's CDR3 is CASSPGRDQPNTIYF. The CDR3 DNA sequence: TGTGCCAGCTCACCAGGGAGAGACCAGCCGAACACCATATATTTT.

This chain connects TRBV5-1 to TRBJ2-5, with 8 bases identical to TRBD1. The CDR3 loop spans 16 amino acids. The germline gives CDR1 SGHRS, CDR2 YFSETQ. J lost 4 bases, V lost 3 bases, and 11 bases had no gene match. In nucleotides, the CDR3 is TGCGCCAGCAGCTCTAGGCAGGGGGCAAGAGGAGAGACCCAGTACTTC. It translates to CASSSRQGARGETQYF.

This chain links TRBV6-5 with TRBJ2-7; D may be TRBD1 (6 bases). The ends were cut back, 0 bases at V and 0 bases at J, with 15 bases in the middle. Looked up from germline, CDR1 is MNHEY and CDR2 is SVGAGI. CDR3 length: 17 amino acids. CDR3 in DNA: TGTGCCAGCAGTTACTCGCCCCCGGGACACCACTCCTACGAGCAGTACTTC. The encoded protein is CASSYSPPGHHSYEQYF.

V gene TRBV15 combines with J gene TRBJ1-5; 11 bases fit TRBD1. The V gene's germline CDR1 is LNHNV and CDR2 YYDKDF (reference sequence). J gave up 4 bases and V 6 bases, and 14 bases lay outside the gene matches. This CDR3 spans 18 amino acids. The CDR3 nucleotides are TGTGCCACCAGTTTACAAGCTCGCCGGGACAGGGGGAATCAGCCCCAGCATTTT. This encodes CATSLQARRDRGNQPQHF.

The chain is built from TRBV28 and TRBJ2-5, with D possibly being TRBD2 (7 bases). In germline, CDR1 is MDHEN, CDR2 SYDVKM. The CDR3 is 14 residues long. With 2 bases removed from V and 5 bases from J, the gap between germline ends came to 12 bases. The CDR3 is CASSLGRGLETQYF. In DNA form, the CDR3 reads TGTGCCAGCAGTTTAGGGCGGGGGCTGGAGACCCAGTACTTC.

The CDR3 DNA is TGTGCCAGCAGTTTGGTGATGGCGGGGGGGCGGGGTGAGCAGTTCTTC. Amino acid sequence: CASSLVMAGGRGEQFF. The rearrangement links TRBV12-3 or TRBV12-4 to TRBJ2-1, with TRBD2 identical over 9 bases. The CDR3 consists of 16 residues. Germline trimming cut 3 bases from V and 9 bases from J; bases unmatched to any gene: 12.

This clonotype turned up a few times. The rearrangement joins TRBV7-8 to TRBJ2-5; D is undetermined. The V and J ends lost 1 base and 3 bases respectively, with 6 bases between them. Per germline, CDR1 SGHVS and CDR2 FQNEAQ. There are 13 residues in the CDR3. CDR3 coding DNA: TGTGCCAGCAGCTTAGGCTGGGAAGAGACCCAGTACTTC. This translates into CASSLGWEETQYF. The whole variable domain, filled in from reference TRBV7-8 and TRBJ2-5, reads GAGVSQSPRYKVAKRGQDVALRCDPISGHVSLFWYQQALGQGPEFLTYFQNEAQLDKSGLPSDRFFAERPEGSVSTLKIQRTQQEDSAVYLCASSLGWEETQYFGPGTRLLVL.

This clonotype was recorded a few times. This chain connects TRBV6-1 to TRBJ2-5; 12 positions agree with TRBD2. Germline CDR1 reads MNHNS; CDR2 reads SASEGT. This CDR3 comprises 16 residues. The trim removed 8 bases at V and 4 bases at J, leaving 11 bases unmatched. CDR3 protein: CASVYPGLAGRETQYF. CDR3 in DNA: TGTGCCAGCGTCTACCCTGGACTAGCGGGACGAGAGACCCAGTACTTC.

The V and J genes are TRBV6-2 or TRBV6-3 and TRBJ2-7; tentatively, D is TRBD2 (6 bases). The CDR3 sequence is 16 residues long. CDR1 is MNHEY and CDR2 is SVGEGT in the germline V gene. V lost 0 bases and J lost 2, with 14 bases in between. CDR3 coding DNA: TGTGCCAGCAGTTACTCGAGGTGGGGGGTTCCCTACGAGCAGTACTTC. Protein product: CASSYSRWGVPYEQYF.

This clonotype was observed many times. V gene TRBV7-9 combines with J gene TRBJ2-7; D could derive from TRBD1 or TRBD2 (5 bases each). This CDR3 contains 17 residues. Trimming shortened V by 1 base and J by 0 bases, and 16 bases separated the two germline ends. Germline V gene sequence: CDR1 SEHNR, CDR2 FQNEAQ (reference sequence). This chain's CDR3 is CASSLDEGSGSSYEQYF. The CDR3 DNA sequence: TGTGCCAGCAGCTTAGATGAGGGGTCTGGGAGCTCCTACGAGCAGTACTTC.

The CDR3 loop reads CASSRRDRRTPPHYEQYF. The CDR3 bases are TGTGCCAGCAGCCGCCGGGACAGGCGCACGCCACCCCACTACGAGCAGTACTTC. J is TRBJ2-7 and V is TRBV12-3 or TRBV12-4, with 8 bases aligning to TRBD1. V shed 6 bases and J 3 bases; nucleotides not matched to a gene: 19. This CDR3 has 18 residues.

This clonotype was detected a few times. The chain combines TRBV25-1 with TRBJ2-3; D is ambiguous. CDR1 and CDR2 from the germline V gene are MGHDK and SYGVNS. This CDR3 is 11 amino acids long. With 3 bases removed from V and 5 bases from J, the gap between germline ends came to 3 bases. The CDR3 sequence is CASSERDTQYF. Here the CDR3 DNA reads TGTGCCAGCAGTGAGAGAGATACGCAGTATTTT.

This clonotype has a count of ten or more. V usage is TRBV4-1 and J usage is TRBJ1-5, with 8 positions matching TRBD1. V lost 3 bases, J lost 2 bases, and 0 bases stayed unmatched. CDR3 size: 14 residues. Germline V CDR1 and CDR2: MGHRA, YSYEKL. CDR3 sequence (DNA): TGCGCCAGCAGCCAGACAGGGGGCAATCAGCCCCAGCATTTT. It translates to CASSQTGGNQPQHF.

This clonotype has only a few counts. The chain is built from TRBV29-1 and TRBJ2-5, with TRBD2 as a possible D gene (6 bases). The V end was cut by 2 bases, the J end by 4 bases, with 11 bases between. The CDR3 is made up of 13 amino acids. The germline gives CDR1 SQVTM, CDR2 ANQGSEA. Here the CDR3 DNA reads TGCAGCGTTGAACGGGGGTATGGAGAGACCCAGTACTTC. It is translated as CSVERGYGETQYF.

This clonotype has more than one count but fewer than ten. This rearrangement joins TRBV12-3 or TRBV12-4 to TRBJ2-7; 10 bases are shared with TRBD2. This CDR3 spans 17 amino acids. The V gene end was trimmed by 9 bases and the J gene end by 2 bases; junction bases not matched to a gene: 16. CDR3 nucleotide sequence: TGTGCCAGTCGGGGGGAACCGGTTAGCGGGAGGCCCTACGAGCAGTACTTC. Protein product: CASRGEPVSGRPYEQYF.

This clonotype showed up just a few times. The CDR3 sequence: CASSLGTSGGPRQFF. CDR3 nucleotide sequence: TGCGCCAGCAGCTTGGGGACTAGCGGGGGCCCTCGGCAGTTCTTC. The chain joins TRBV5-1 to TRBJ2-1; 13 positions agree with TRBD2. V dropped 0 bases and J dropped 12; count of bases not matched to a gene: 6. CDR1 is SGHRS, CDR2 YFSETQ, per germline. This CDR3 spans 15 amino acids.

This clonotype was observed a handful of times. The chain recombines TRBV29-1 with TRBJ1-1, with 7 bases fitting TRBD1. This CDR3 has 12 amino acids. CDR1 and CDR2 from the germline V gene are SQVTM and ANQGSEA. V shed 7 bases and J 4 bases; nucleotides not matched to a gene: 6. In nucleotides, the CDR3 is TGCAGCGCCCAGACAGGGTTCACTGAAGCTTTCTTT. Translated, it gives CSAQTGFTEAFF.

Ten or more counts support this clonotype. The gene calls are TRBV12-3 or TRBV12-4 and TRBJ2-2, with D perhaps TRBD2 (6 bases). The V end was cut by 6 bases, the J end by 8 bases, with 10 bases between. CDR3 length: 12 amino acids. The CDR3 loop is CASRRDLGELFF. CDR3 in DNA: TGTGCCAGCAGGCGGGATTTGGGGGAGCTGTTTTTT.

In this sample, this clonotype turned up a few times. The chain couples TRBV7-9 to TRBJ2-3; 7 positions agree with TRBD2. V lost 3 bases and J lost 4; bases outside the gene matches: 4. The CDR3 extends over 14 amino acids. Germline CDR1 SEHNR, CDR2 FQNEAQ (reference sequence). The CDR3 DNA is TGTGCCAGCAGCTTTAGAGCGGGGTCAGATACGCAGTATTTT. Its protein product is CASSFRAGSDTQYF. The whole variable domain, filled in from reference TRBV7-9 and TRBJ2-3, reads DTGVSQNPRHKITKRGQNVTFRCDPISEHNRLYWYRQTLGQGPEFLTYFQNEAQLEKSRLLSDRFSAERPKGSFSTLEIQRTEQGDSAMYLCASSFRAGSDTQYFGPGTRLTVL.

The chain carries TRBV19 and TRBJ1-1; 8 bases are shared with TRBD1. Germline V gives CDR1 LNHDA, CDR2 SQIVND (reference sequence). The J segment lost 5 bases and the V segment lost 10 bases, leaving 9 bases of the junction unmatched. CDR3 length: 13 amino acids. CDR3 nucleotides: TGTGCCACGCACGACAGGGGAAGGACTGAAGCTTTCTTT. It yields the protein CATHDRGRTEAFF.